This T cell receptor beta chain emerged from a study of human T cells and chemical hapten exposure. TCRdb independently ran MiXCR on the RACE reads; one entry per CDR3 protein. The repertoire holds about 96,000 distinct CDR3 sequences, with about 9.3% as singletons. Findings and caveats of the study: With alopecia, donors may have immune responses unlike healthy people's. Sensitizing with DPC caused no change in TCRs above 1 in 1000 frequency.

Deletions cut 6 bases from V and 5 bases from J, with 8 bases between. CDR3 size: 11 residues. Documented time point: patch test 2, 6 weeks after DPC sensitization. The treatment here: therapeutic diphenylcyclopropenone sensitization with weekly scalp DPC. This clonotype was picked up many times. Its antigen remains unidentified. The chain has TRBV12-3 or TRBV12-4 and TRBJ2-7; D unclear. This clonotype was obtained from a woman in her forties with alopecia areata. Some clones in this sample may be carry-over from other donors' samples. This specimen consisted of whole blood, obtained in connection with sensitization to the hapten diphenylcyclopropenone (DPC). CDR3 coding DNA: TGTGCCAGCAGCCCGAGAGACGAGCAGTACTTC. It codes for CASSPRDEQYF.